The rows below give T cell receptor beta chains drawn from one sample of a study of chemoradiotherapy in HPV16-positive cancers. The table came from immunoSEQ multiplex PCR; TCRdb's copy has only in-frame clones and leaves some out. This table has 4,000 to 6,000 clones, approximately 88% appearing once. The sample in question was tumor tissue, obtained from a patient who underwent chemoradiotherapy. The receptors stem from a human donor with HPV-associated anogenital cancer. CDR3s include the opening cysteine and the closing phenylalanine or tryptophan. A D gene is named only where the DNA matches it firmly. The listing skips clone size in some rows; elsewhere it reads once, few, many or a size class.

J,size,V,length,D,DNA,CDR3
TRBJ1-2,-,TRBV6-1,13,-,TGTGCCAGCAGTGACAGGGGCCGCTATGGCTACACCTTC,CASSDRGRYGYTF
TRBJ2-1,-,TRBV7-2,18,TRBD2,TGTGCCAGCAGCTTATGGGGGACTAGCGGGGGGCTCTTCAATGAGCAGTTCTTC,CASSLWGTSGGLFNEQFF
TRBJ1-5,-,TRBV6-5,13,-,TGTGCCAGCAGCGTTTCACCTTATCAGCCCCAGCATTTT,CASSVSPYQPQHF
TRBJ2-7,-,TRBV4-1,16,TRBD1,TGCGCCAGCAGCCAAGCCCCCGGACAGGGGAGCCACGAGCAGTACTTC,CASSQAPGQGSHEQYF
TRBJ1-4,-,TRBV6-5,14,-,TGTGCCAGCAGTTACCTCAACCCAGGGACGAAACTGTTTTTT,CASSYLNPGTKLFF
TRBJ2-2,-,TRBV2,15,-,TGTGCCAGCGTGTTACAGGCGACAATTACCGGGGAGCTGTTTTTT,CASVLQATITGELFF
TRBJ2-7,few,TRBV11-3,17,-,TGTGCCAGCAGCTTAGATAGACAGGCCATTACGAGGAGGGAGCAGTACTTC,CASSLDRQAITRREQYF
TRBJ1-5,once,TRBV7-2,15,TRBD1,TGTGCCAGCAGCCGGACAGGCCATAGCAATCAGCCCCAGCATTTT,CASSRTGHSNQPQHF
TRBJ2-1,-,TRBV5-1,16,TRBD2,TGCGCCAGCAGCTACTTGGGACTAGGAAACAACAATGAGCAGTTCTTC,CASSYLGLGNNNEQFF
TRBJ2-7,-,TRBV19,14,-,TGTGCCAGTAGTAGGTCGGGCAACTCCTACGAGCAGTACTTC,CASSRSGNSYEQYF
TRBJ2-3,once,TRBV14,19,-,TGTGCCAGCAGCCGATCAAGGGTCCAAGCCCTGAGCCTGGCAGATACGCAGTATTTT,CASSRSRVQALSLADTQYF
TRBJ2-7,-,TRBV7-2,16,TRBD1,TGTGCCAGCAGCTTACTCGGACAGGGGGCTTCGGAAGAGCAGTACTTC,CASSLLGQGASEEQYF
TRBJ2-2,-,TRBV10-1,12,-,TGCGCCAGCAGTGAGAACGTCGGGGAGCTGTTTTTT,CASSENVGELFF
TRBJ2-3,-,TRBV11-3,15,TRBD1,TGTGCCAGCAGCTATTACCGGGACAGGGGGCTAACGCAGTATTTT,CASSYYRDRGLTQYF
TRBJ2-7,-,TRBV11-2,14,TRBD2,TGTGCCAGCAGCTTACTAGCGGGGACCTACGAGCAGTACTTC,CASSLLAGTYEQYF
TRBJ1-4,-,TRBV11-2,13,-,TGTGCCAGCAGCCAAGGGACCAGCGAAAAACTGTTTTTT,CASSQGTSEKLFF
TRBJ2-7,-,TRBV4-1,15,TRBD2,TGCGCCAGCAGCCCAATAACGGGAGGCCCCTACGAGCAGTACTTC,CASSPITGGPYEQYF
TRBJ2-7,-,TRBV7-2,12,TRBD1,TGTGCCAGCAGCTTAATACAGGGGGAGCAGTACTTC,CASSLIQGEQYF
TRBJ2-1,few,TRBV5-5,16,-,TGTGCCAGCAGCCCCCTTGGGGTTAGCTCCTACAATGAGCAGTTCTTC,CASSPLGVSSYNEQFF
TRBJ1-5,-,TRBV27,18,TRBD1,TGTGCCAGCAGCTTGGGGGGAGGGGGCCCCTATAGCAATCAGCCCCAGCATTTT,CASSLGGGGPYSNQPQHF
TRBJ1-4,few,TRBV19,10,-,TGTGCCAGTAAGAGAGAAAAACTGTTTTTT,CASKREKLFF
TRBJ1-1,few,TRBV28,15,TRBD1,TGTGCCAGCAGTGCTACAGGGGAGTCCTTCTCTGGAGCTTTCTTT,CASSATGESFSGAFF
TRBJ1-2,-,TRBV30,12,-,TGTGCCTGGGAGGCGGCGGGTAGGGGCTACACCTTC,CAWEAAGRGYTF
TRBJ1-2,-,TRBV19,14,-,TGTGCCAGTAGTATAGGGCAGGGTTCTATTGGCTACACCTTC,CASSIGQGSIGYTF
TRBJ1-6,-,TRBV27,15,-,TGTGCCAGCAGTCCTACAGGGACGGGATGGTCACCCCTCCACTTT,CASSPTGTGWSPLHF
TRBJ2-7,-,TRBV5-6,15,-,TGTGCCAGCAGCTTGGCTCCGGACAGCTTCTACGAGCAGTACTTC,CASSLAPDSFYEQYF
TRBJ2-6,-,TRBV11-1,18,-,TGTGCCAGCGTCCGCGGGGCGGGCCTCAGCTCTGGGGCCAACGTCCTGACTTTC,CASVRGAGLSSGANVLTF